The 10 T cell receptor beta chains in this list originate from one sample, sequenced in a study of cytomegalovirus exposure and HLA in healthy donors. Sequencing was performed with immunoSEQ multiplex PCR; in TCRdb, only in-frame clones are kept and a portion is missing. The data contain fewer than 150,000 clones, approximately 86% of them singletons. Sequencing used PBMCs. The source is a young man in good health and CMV-seropositive.

This chain joins TRBV27 and TRBJ1-4; possible D gene TRBD1, 5 bases. This CDR3 is 13 amino acids long. Germline CDR1 and CDR2: MNHEY and SMNVEV (reference sequence). Trimming pared 10 bases from V and 2 bases from J, leaving 11 bases between. CDR3 loop: CATRQGTNEKLFF. In DNA, the CDR3 is TGTGCCACTCGCCAGGGCACTAATGAAAAACTGTTTTTT.

The chain has TRBV19 and TRBJ1-4, with TRBD1 matching over 8 bases. This CDR3 region has 16 residues. The germline CDR1 and CDR2 sequences are LNHDA and SQIVND (reference sequence). The trim removed 4 bases at V and 7 bases at J, leaving 11 bases unmatched. CDR3 in DNA: TGTGCCAGTAGTACTGACAGGGGCAAGTCTTTTGAAAAACTGTTTTTT. It encodes CASSTDRGKSFEKLFF.

The chain uses TRBV10-3 and TRBJ2-7; D not certain. Germline loops: CDR1 ENHRY, CDR2 SYGVKD. V was pared by 6 bases and J by 5 bases, with 8 bases between. The length of the CDR3 is 11 residues. DNA of the CDR3: TGTGCCATCAGCTCGGTGGACGAGCAGTACTTC. It translates to CAISSVDEQYF.

The gene calls are TRBV7-8 and TRBJ2-1; 7 bases are a match to TRBD1. The CDR3 length is 16 residues. Per germline, CDR1 SGHVS and CDR2 FQNEAQ. V lost 5 bases and J lost 9; bases outside the gene matches: 16. The CDR3 is CASSLKRTGISGEQFF. The CDR3 DNA sequence: TGTGCCAGCAGCCTAAAAAGGACAGGAATTAGTGGTGAGCAGTTCTTC. The entire variable domain, with the rest obtained from reference TRBV7-8 and TRBJ2-1, is as follows: GAGVSQSPRYKVAKRGQDVALRCDPISGHVSLFWYQQALGQGPEFLTYFQNEAQLDKSGLPSDRFFAERPEGSVSTLKIQRTQQEDSAVYLCASSLKRTGISGEQFFGPGTRLTVL.

The chain employs TRBV18 and TRBJ1-6; possibly TRBD1 for D (5 bases). V lost 2 bases, J lost 6 bases, and 14 bases lay in between. The CDR3 is 16 residues long. Germline values: CDR1 KGHSH, CDR2 LQKENI. CDR3 loop: CASSPFPGLSNSPLHF. The CDR3 DNA reads TGTGCCAGCTCACCATTCCCGGGACTTAGTAATTCACCCCTCCACTTT.

The chain joins TRBV5-6 to TRBJ2-5; D not certain. V was cut by 10 bases and J by 3 bases, with 16 bases left in between. CDR1 and CDR2 from the germline V gene are SGHDT and YYEEEE. CDR3 length: 13 amino acids. The CDR3 DNA reads TGTGCCTCCTCCTCAGTGTTGGAAGAGACCCAGTACTTC. Translating it yields CASSSVLEETQYF.

In its sample, this clone was seen once. The J gene is TRBJ1-2, the V gene TRBV5-4; D gene ambiguous. The CDR3 is 15 residues long. The ends were cut back, 4 bases at V and 5 bases at J, with 18 bases in the middle. Germline V gene data show CDR1 as SGHNT and CDR2 as YYREEE (reference sequence). This chain's CDR3 is CASSPNSGVVYGYTF. In DNA, the CDR3 is TGTGCCAGCAGCCCCAACTCTGGAGTGGTTTATGGCTACACCTTC. The full variable domain, completed using reference TRBV5-4 and TRBJ1-2, is ETGVTQSPTHLIKTRGQQVTLRCSSQSGHNTVSWYQQALGQGPQFIFQYYREEENGRGNFPPRFSGLQFPNYSSELNVNALELDDSALYLCASSPNSGVVYGYTFGSGTRLTVV.

The chain joins TRBV19 to TRBJ1-2; no firm D call. V was shortened by 5 bases and J by 2 bases, with 15 bases between the two germline ends. The CDR3 is made up of 15 amino acids. Per germline, CDR1 LNHDA and CDR2 SQIVND (reference sequence). CDR3 region: CASSAVFQVNYGYTF. CDR3 DNA: TGTGCCAGTAGTGCAGTTTTCCAGGTGAACTATGGCTACACCTTC.

The chain carries TRBV29-1 and TRBJ1-2; a possible D gene is TRBD1 (5 bases). Germline assignment: CDR1 SQVTM and CDR2 ANQGSEA. This CDR3 is 12 amino acids long. Trimming took 6 bases from V and 9 from J, leaving 17 bases between them. CDR3 coding DNA: TGCAGCGTGGCCGGCGGGGGAAGGAGCTACACCTTC. This sequence encodes CSVAGGGRSYTF.

The chain links TRBV4-2 to TRBJ2-7; 7 bases map to TRBD2. V dropped 3 bases and J dropped 0; count of bases not matched to a gene: 8. The CDR3 contains 16 residues. Germline assignment: CDR1 LGHNA and CDR2 YNFKEQ. The CDR3 nucleotides are TGTGCCAGCAGCCAGAATCTAGCGGCGAACTCCTACGAGCAGTACTTC. Protein sequence: CASSQNLAANSYEQYF.